The present T cell receptor (beta chain) was sequenced within a study of OX40 agonist ivuxolimab in advanced cancers. Study at large: Patients were treated with ivuxolimab, an agonistic anti-OX40 (CD134) antibody.

The germline CDR1 and CDR2 sequences are LGHNA and YNFKEQ. CDR3 size: 16 residues. V dropped 1 base and J dropped 1; count of bases not matched to a gene: 6. This clone was seen only a few times. The data were produced by immunoSEQ multiplex PCR, yet TCRdb's version contains in-frame clones alone and is incomplete. Counted here are around 65,000 clones, around 90% occurring once; the ten biggest clones make up approximately 0.33%. Blood sampling was done at baseline, cycle 4 day 1, and cycle 7 day 1. The sample was CD4+ or CD8+ T cells sorted from blood, taken in a trial of the OX40 agonist ivuxolimab. The source is an adult with an advanced solid tumor such as melanoma, head and neck, liver or kidney cancer. This chain connects TRBV4-2 to TRBJ2-7, with 8 bases matching TRBD1. CDR3 amino acids: CASSQGSGQGSYEQYF. CDR3 in DNA: TGTGCCAGCAGCCAAGGATCAGGACAGGGATCCTACGAGCAGTACTTC.